The sequence of this T cell receptor beta chain was determined in a study of shared clonotypes between healthy human individuals. Study-level findings and limits: Tissues were not sampled, only blood, and their repertoires likely differ.

Trimming stripped 1 base from V and 2 bases from J, with 10 bases between. Germline V gives CDR1 MNHNS, CDR2 SASEGT. The CDR3 is made up of 15 amino acids. Every subset had its genomic DNA shared out evenly among several immunoSEQ plates. Profiling relied on immunoSEQ multiplex PCR, and the TCRdb table lists in-frame clones only, not all of them. This table has 2 million to 3 million clones, 80% to 95% appearing once. Notes on this clone: Antigen specificity is unknown.

The genes are TRBV6-1 and TRBJ2-3; D remains unclear. This TCR came from a man aged 18 to 29 in good health. Some clones in this sample may be carry-over from other donors' samples. Material: naive CD4+ T cells from PBMCs. The subset was: CD45RA+ positively selected. The CDR3 DNA sequence: TGTGCCAGCAGTGAAGGGGCCCCGCTCACAGATACGCAGTATTTT. This sequence encodes CASSEGAPLTDTQYF.